This T cell receptor beta chain was documented in a study of blood T cells in healthy people across ages. Overall study findings and caveats: Naive and antigen-experienced cells were not separated, limiting conclusive comparison. Long-lived donors carried more naive CD4+ cells and greater diversity than aged donors.

Primers used in a second PCR of about 6 to 12 cycles were a sample-barcoded 5' primer and a J-beta primer mix. A single record per CDR3 protein comes from TCRdb applying MiXCR to the 5' RACE reads. The sample has roughly 1.6 million distinct CDR3 sequences; about 35% are singletons. The sample, roughly 9.1 milliliters of peripheral blood, was drawn from each donor. Isolated per sample were at least 7 million PBMCs. Note on this clonotype: The antigen is not known.

The CDR3 consists of 14 residues. After removal of 3 bases from V and 5 bases from J, the junction contained 6 bases not matched to a gene. Germline loops: CDR1 MNHEY, CDR2 SMNVEV (reference sequence). The sequencing sample was made of blood. The J gene is TRBJ2-5, the V gene TRBV27; 7 bases fit TRBD2. The receptor was derived from a woman under 40 in good health. The CDR3 sequence is CASSFGREWETQYF. DNA for the CDR3: TGTGCCAGCAGTTTTGGGAGGGAGTGGGAGACCCAGTACTTC.